The sequence of this T cell receptor (beta chain) was determined in a study of blood T cells in healthy people across ages. Whenever a sample was processed, at least 6.5 million PBMCs were isolated. This CDR3 spans 12 amino acids. Per germline, CDR1 SQVTM and CDR2 ANQGSEA. V gave up 5 bases and J gave up 4 bases; unmatched junction bases: 3. A sample-barcoded 5' primer and a J-beta primer mix were used in a second PCR of about 6 to 11 cycles. TCRdb re-analysed the 5' RACE reads in MiXCR, keeping a single row per CDR3 protein. This table holds fewer than 950,000 distinct CDR3 sequences, about 55% found once.

V usage is TRBV29-1 and J usage is TRBJ1-2; 8 positions match TRBD1. The sequencing sample was made of blood. The sequence was obtained from a man at least 80 years old in good health. CDR3 nucleotides: TGCAGCGTTCCCGGACAGGGCTATGGCTACACCTTC. Translating gives CSVPGQGYGYTF.